The TCR beta chain described here comes from a study of cytomegalovirus exposure and HLA in healthy donors. Study-level findings and limits: The study labeled under 200 TCR beta chains cytomegalovirus-associated.

The PCR contained 60 Vbeta and 13 Jbeta primers. Here immunoSEQ multiplex PCR was the method, and the copy in TCRdb shows in-frame clones only, minus some. The table records some 270,000 clones, approximately 91% of them present only once. The germline V gene encodes CDR1 MGHRA and CDR2 YSYEKL. V was cut by 3 bases and J by 5 bases, with 17 bases left in between. CDR3 size: 16 residues. This clone appeared once. Antigen specificity is unknown. V and J are TRBV4-1 and TRBJ1-5; D perhaps matches TRBD1 (5 bases). Source material: PBMCs. This receptor was identified in a girl aged 2 to 10 in good health and CMV-seronegative. The CDR3 DNA follows: TGCGCCAGCAGCCACTCCGGGGGGGGGATCGATCAGCCCCAGCATTTT. Protein product: CASSHSGGGIDQPQHF.